This T cell receptor beta chain was obtained from a study of Ad26.COV2.S vaccination and SARS-CoV-2 variants. Regarding treatment: roughly 19 received Ad26.COV2.S at low or high dose, single or two shots; a few received placebo; per-sample allocation not given. The samples were gathered on day 63 after the first injection of vaccine or placebo. Looked up from germline, CDR1 is MNHNY and CDR2 is SVGAGI (reference sequence). Losses at the gene ends were 3 bases for V and 4 bases for J; bases not matched to a gene: 7. The CDR3 has 15 amino acids. Produced via immunoSEQ multiplex PCR; TCRdb's table is partial and in-frame only. The sample comprises about 500,000 clones, 80% to 90% of which are singletons, and under 2% rests with the top ten. This clone appeared once.

The sample consisted of peripheral blood, taken in a trial of Ad26.COV2.S vaccine versus placebo. This receptor was obtained from a person between 18 and 60 years old who received the Ad26.COV2.S COVID-19 vaccine or a placebo. This chain links TRBV6-6 with TRBJ2-3; 7 bases map to TRBD2. CDR3 protein: CASSYGGSGADTQYF. The CDR3 coding sequence is TGTGCCAGCAGTTATGGCGGGAGTGGTGCAGATACGCAGTATTTT.